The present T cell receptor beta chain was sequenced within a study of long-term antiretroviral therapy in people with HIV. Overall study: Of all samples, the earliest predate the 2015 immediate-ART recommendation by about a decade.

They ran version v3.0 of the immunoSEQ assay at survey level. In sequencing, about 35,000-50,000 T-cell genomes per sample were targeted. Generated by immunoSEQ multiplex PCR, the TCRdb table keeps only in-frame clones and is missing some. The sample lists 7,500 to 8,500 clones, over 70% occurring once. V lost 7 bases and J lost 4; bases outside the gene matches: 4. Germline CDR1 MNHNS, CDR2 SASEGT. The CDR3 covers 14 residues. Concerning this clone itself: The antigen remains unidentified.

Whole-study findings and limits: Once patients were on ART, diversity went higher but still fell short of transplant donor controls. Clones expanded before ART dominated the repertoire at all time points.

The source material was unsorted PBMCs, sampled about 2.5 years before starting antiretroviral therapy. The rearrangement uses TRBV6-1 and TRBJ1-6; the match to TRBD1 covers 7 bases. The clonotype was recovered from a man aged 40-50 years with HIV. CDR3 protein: CASTEGQYNSPLHF. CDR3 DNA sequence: TGTGCCAGCACCGAGGGACAGTATAATTCACCCCTCCACTTT.